These 7 T cell receptor beta chains came from one sample sequenced in a study of OX40 agonist ivuxolimab in advanced cancers. Profiled with immunoSEQ multiplex PCR; TCRdb holds only in-frame clones, not every one. This table has some 69,000 clones, roughly 87% appearing once. The sequences come from CD4+ or CD8+ T cells sorted from blood, collected in a trial of the OX40 agonist ivuxolimab. The source is an adult with an advanced solid tumor such as melanoma, head and neck, liver or kidney cancer.

The rearrangement joins TRBV7-9 to TRBJ2-7, with TRBD2 identical over 11 bases. CDR1 is SEHNR, CDR2 FQNEAQ, per germline (reference sequence). J lost 3 bases, V lost 5 bases, and 0 bases had no gene match. This CDR3 comprises 13 residues. CDR3 bases: TGTGCCAGCAGCACTAGCGGGAGCTACGAGCAGTACTTC. Protein product: CASSTSGSYEQYF.

The J gene is TRBJ2-1, the V gene TRBV7-2; 12 bases are shared with TRBD2. CDR1 is SGHTA and CDR2 is FQGNSA in the germline V gene. The J segment lost 5 bases and the V segment lost 5 bases, leaving 4 bases of the junction unmatched. The CDR3 is 15 amino acids. The CDR3 region has the DNA TGTGCCAGCAGCATATGGACTAGCGGGAACAATGAGCAGTTCTTC. Amino acid sequence: CASSIWTSGNNEQFF.

This clone was seen a single time. The CDR3 loop reads CASSPIAGDVYEQYF. CDR3 bases: TGCGCCAGCAGCCCTATTGCGGGAGACGTATACGAGCAGTACTTC. The genes are TRBV5-1 and TRBJ2-7, with 7 bases that match TRBD2. This CDR3 has 15 residues. Germline V gene sequence: CDR1 SGHRS, CDR2 YFSETQ. The V and J ends lost 4 bases and 4 bases, in that order; junction bases with no gene match: 11.

The chain has TRBV2 and TRBJ1-5; D gene ambiguous. V lost 7 bases and J lost 5, with 9 bases in between. Germline V gives CDR1 SNHLY, CDR2 FYNNEI. The CDR3 consists of 12 residues. The CDR3 DNA sequence: TGTGCCAGCACCGCACCTGATCAGCCCCAGCATTTT. It codes for CASTAPDQPQHF.

This chain links TRBV4-1 with TRBJ2-7; TRBD1 agrees at 7 bases. Germline loops: CDR1 MGHRA, CDR2 YSYEKL. V shed 2 bases, J shed 4 bases, and the junction held 2 bases outside the gene matches. This CDR3 region has 13 residues. Here the CDR3 reads CASSQQQGYEQYF. In DNA, the CDR3 is TGCGCCAGCAGCCAACAACAGGGGTACGAGCAGTACTTC.

The chain carries TRBV4-1 and TRBJ1-5, with a tentative D call TRBD1 (5 bases). V was shortened by 5 bases and J by 3 bases, with 11 bases between the two germline ends. Per germline, CDR1 MGHRA and CDR2 YSYEKL. The CDR3 is 14 amino acids. The CDR3 region is CASSTRQFNQPQHF. In nucleotides, the CDR3 is TGCGCCAGCAGCACCAGACAGTTCAATCAGCCCCAGCATTTT.

This clone showed up just once. The rearrangement uses TRBV7-8 and TRBJ2-3; tentatively, D is TRBD1 (6 bases). CDR1 is SGHVS, CDR2 FQNEAQ, per germline. Deletions cut 4 bases from V and 8 bases from J, with 16 bases between. The CDR3 is 14 residues long. CDR3 residues: CASSSDRQDTTQYF. CDR3 sequence (DNA): TGTGCCAGCAGCTCGGACCGACAGGATACTACGCAGTATTTT.